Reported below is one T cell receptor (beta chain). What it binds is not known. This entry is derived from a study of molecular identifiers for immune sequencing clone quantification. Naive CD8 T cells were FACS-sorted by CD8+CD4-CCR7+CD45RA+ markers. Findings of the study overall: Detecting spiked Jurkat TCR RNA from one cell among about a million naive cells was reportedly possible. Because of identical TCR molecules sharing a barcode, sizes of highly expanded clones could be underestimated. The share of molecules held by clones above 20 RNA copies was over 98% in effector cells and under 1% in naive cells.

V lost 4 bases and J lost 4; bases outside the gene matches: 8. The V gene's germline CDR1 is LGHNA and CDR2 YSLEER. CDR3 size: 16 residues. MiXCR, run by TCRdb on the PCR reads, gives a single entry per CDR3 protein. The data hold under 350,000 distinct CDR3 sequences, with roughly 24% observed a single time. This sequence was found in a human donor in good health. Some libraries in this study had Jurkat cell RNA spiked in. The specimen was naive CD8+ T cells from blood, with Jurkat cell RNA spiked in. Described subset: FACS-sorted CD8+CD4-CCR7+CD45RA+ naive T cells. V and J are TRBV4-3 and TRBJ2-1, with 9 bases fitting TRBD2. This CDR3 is CASSPTGTSFYNEQFF. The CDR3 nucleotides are TGCGCCAGCAGCCCGACCGGGACTAGCTTTTACAATGAGCAGTTCTTC.